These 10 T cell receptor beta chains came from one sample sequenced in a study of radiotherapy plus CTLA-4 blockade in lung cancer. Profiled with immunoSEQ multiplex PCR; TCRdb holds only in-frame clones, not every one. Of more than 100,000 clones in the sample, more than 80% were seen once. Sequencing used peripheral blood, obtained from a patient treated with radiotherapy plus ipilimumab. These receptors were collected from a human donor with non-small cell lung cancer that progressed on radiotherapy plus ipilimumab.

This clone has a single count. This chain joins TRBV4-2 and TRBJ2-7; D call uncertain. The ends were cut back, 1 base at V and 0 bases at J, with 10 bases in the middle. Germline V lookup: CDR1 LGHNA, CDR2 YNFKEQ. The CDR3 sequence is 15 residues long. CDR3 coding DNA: TGTGCCAGCAGCCAAGCAGCGTTAAGCTCCTACGAGCAGTACTTC. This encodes CASSQAALSSYEQYF.

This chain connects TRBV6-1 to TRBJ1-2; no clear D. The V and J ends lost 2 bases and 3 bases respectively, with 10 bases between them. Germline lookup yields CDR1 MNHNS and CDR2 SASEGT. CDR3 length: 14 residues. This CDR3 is CASSENLQYYGYTF. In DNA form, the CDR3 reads TGTGCCAGCAGTGAAAATTTACAGTACTATGGCTACACCTTC.

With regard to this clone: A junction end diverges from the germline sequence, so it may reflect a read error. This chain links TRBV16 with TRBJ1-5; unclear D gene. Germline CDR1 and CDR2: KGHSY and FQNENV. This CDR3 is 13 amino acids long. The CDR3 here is CASSADSYQPQHF. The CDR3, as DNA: TGTGCCAGCAGCGCGGATAGCTATCAGCCCCAGCATTTT.

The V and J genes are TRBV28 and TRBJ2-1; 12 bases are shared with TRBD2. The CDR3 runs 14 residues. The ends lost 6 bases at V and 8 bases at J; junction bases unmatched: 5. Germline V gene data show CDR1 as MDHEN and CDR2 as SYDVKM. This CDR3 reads CASRSSGRGYEQFF. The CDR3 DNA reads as TGTGCCAGCAGGTCTAGCGGGAGGGGGTATGAGCAGTTCTTC.

The CDR3 coding sequence is TGTGCCAGCAGCTTAGCGTTGACGGGGACAAAATACAATGAGCAGTTCTTC. This encodes CASSLALTGTKYNEQFF. The rearrangement links TRBV7-2 to TRBJ2-1; D is possibly TRBD1 (6 bases). Germline V gives CDR1 SGHTA, CDR2 FQGNSA. The CDR3 runs 17 residues. Trimming removed 0 bases at V and 4 bases at J, with 16 bases between.

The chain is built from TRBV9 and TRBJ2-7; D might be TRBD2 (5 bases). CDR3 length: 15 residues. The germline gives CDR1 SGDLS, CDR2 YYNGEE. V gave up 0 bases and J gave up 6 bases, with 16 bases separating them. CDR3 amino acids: CASSVGESAPREQYF. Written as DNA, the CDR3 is TGTGCCAGCAGCGTAGGGGAGAGCGCTCCCCGCGAGCAGTACTTC.

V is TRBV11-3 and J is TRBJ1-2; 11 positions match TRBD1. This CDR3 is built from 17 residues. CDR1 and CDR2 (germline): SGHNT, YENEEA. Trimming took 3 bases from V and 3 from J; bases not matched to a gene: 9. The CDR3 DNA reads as TGTGCCAGCAGCTTCAACACCGGGACAGGGGGGGACTATGGCTACACCTTC. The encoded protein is CASSFNTGTGGDYGYTF.

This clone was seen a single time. The CDR3 DNA follows: TGTGCCAGCAGCGTAAGGGGGCTAGCGGGAGGTTTAAGTGAGCAGTTCTTC. Amino acids: CASSVRGLAGGLSEQFF. The V and J genes are TRBV9 and TRBJ2-1; 11 bases fit TRBD2. V lost 1 base and J lost 9; bases outside the gene matches: 12. Germline V gene sequence: CDR1 SGDLS, CDR2 YYNGEE. The CDR3 loop spans 17 amino acids.

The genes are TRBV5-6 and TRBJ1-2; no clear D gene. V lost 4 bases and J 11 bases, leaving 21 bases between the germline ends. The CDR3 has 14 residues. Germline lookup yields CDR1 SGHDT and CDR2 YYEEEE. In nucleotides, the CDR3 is TGTGCCAGCAGCCCACGAGGGAGCCTATGGGAGTACACCTTC. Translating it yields CASSPRGSLWEYTF.

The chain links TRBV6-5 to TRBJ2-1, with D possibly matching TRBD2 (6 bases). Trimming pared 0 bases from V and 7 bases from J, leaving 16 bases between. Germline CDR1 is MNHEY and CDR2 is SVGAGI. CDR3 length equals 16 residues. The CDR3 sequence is CASSYSGRETVNEQFF. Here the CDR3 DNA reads TGTGCCAGCAGTTACTCCGGACGGGAGACGGTTAATGAGCAGTTCTTC.